This paragraph reports one TCR beta chain. Its antigen is not known. Regarding treatment: approximately 9-day PBMC culture with coronavirus spike peptide pools or control peptides (ViraFEST assay). The unexposed donor's CD4+ T cells were collected before the COVID-19 pandemic (2011-2018). This record comes from a study of vaccination and CD4 T cells after COVID-19. The Oncomine TCR Beta short-read assay generated sequence data from the DNA of cultured CD4+ T cells. TCRdb passed the PCR reads through MiXCR, listing each CDR3 protein once. Found here are 7,000 to 9,000 distinct CDR3 sequences, approximately 48% of them singletons; the top ten hold 24%. Germline V CDR1 and CDR2: SGDLS, YYNGEE. Trimming cost V 0 bases and J 5 bases, with 12 bases left between them. This CDR3 region has 14 residues.

The V and J genes are TRBV9 and TRBJ2-7; TRBD1 or TRBD2 may be the D gene (5 bases each). This clonotype was sampled from a human donor in good health. Sample: CD4+ T cells from blood, cultured in vitro. CDR3 residues: CASSVGAGSNEQYF. The CDR3, as DNA: TGTGCCAGCAGCGTAGGGGCAGGGAGTAACGAGCAGTACTTC. The whole variable domain, filled in from reference TRBV9 and TRBJ2-7, reads DSGVTQTPKHLITATGQRVTLRCSPRSGDLSVYWYQQSLDQGLQFLIQYYNGEERAKGNILERFSAQQFPDLHSELNLSSLELGDSALYFCASSVGAGSNEQYFGPGTRLTVT.